This T cell receptor beta chain is drawn from a study of cytomegalovirus exposure and HLA in healthy donors. As for the study in general: The approximately 670 first-cohort repertoires and the roughly 130 validation repertoires shared the same platform, a later analysis reported. Whole-study results and caveats: The classifier, whose performance was assessed in both the original and validation cohorts, reportedly diagnosed cytomegalovirus status with high specificity and sensitivity.

Method: immunoSEQ multiplex PCR; TCRdb's copy keeps in-frame clones and lacks some. This sample has around 300,000 clones; around 86% occur once, and the top ten carry roughly 1%. Trimming cost V 3 bases and J 4 bases, with 4 bases left between them. Germline V lookup: CDR1 MDHEN, CDR2 SYDVKM. CDR3 length: 11 residues. As concerns this clone: Its cognate antigen is unknown.

This sequence was found in a woman aged 18-29 years in good health and CMV-seronegative. What was sequenced was PBMCs. The chain uses TRBV28 and TRBJ2-7, with no clear D. The CDR3 reads CASSFRYEQYF. The DNA for the CDR3 is TGTGCCAGCAGTTTCAGGTACGAGCAGTACTTC.